The 6 T cell receptor beta chains below were found in one sample sequenced in a study of beta chain features in type 1 diabetes. The investigators reverse transcribed all of the isolated RNA, so they sequenced expressed TCRB transcripts. Only in-frame clones appear in the TCRdb table, and some are missing; sequencing was by immunoSEQ multiplex PCR. This sample carries about 130,000 clones, 7% to 10% of them seen once, and the ten largest clones take approximately 0.68%. The sequencing input was central memory CD4+ T cells from blood. These TCRs come from a man aged 18-30 years in good health.

The V gene is TRBV11-2, the J gene TRBJ2-5, with D possibly being TRBD2 (7 bases). Trimming stripped 5 bases from V and 5 bases from J, with 24 bases between. The CDR3 has 17 residues. CDR1 and CDR2 from the germline V gene are SGHAT and FQNNGV. In DNA form, the CDR3 reads TGTGCCAGCAGCAACACCCCTGCCCGGGGGGCCAGGGAGACCCAGTACTTC. Translation gives CASSNTPARGARETQYF. The full variable domain, completed using reference TRBV11-2 and TRBJ2-5, is EAGVAQSPRYKIIEKRQSVAFWCNPISGHATLYWYQQILGQGPKLLIQFQNNGVVDDSQLPKDRFSAERLKGVDSTLKIQPAKLEDSAVYLCASSNTPARGARETQYFGPGTRLLVL.

Only a few counts were recorded for this clone. V usage is TRBV12-5 and J usage is TRBJ2-3; perhaps TRBD1 as D (6 bases). The V end was cut by 0 bases, the J end by 9 bases, with 10 bases between. Germline values: CDR1 LGHNT, CDR2 FRNRAP. This CDR3 has 13 amino acids. The CDR3 region has the DNA TGTGCTAGTGGTTTGGTAGGCCAGGGGACGCAGTATTTT. Its protein is CASGLVGQGTQYF. Using reference TRBV12-5 and TRBJ2-3 for the parts outside the CDR3, the full variable domain is DARVTQTPRHKVTEMGQEVTMRCQPILGHNTVFWYRQTMMQGLELLAYFRNRAPLDDSGMPKDRFSAEMPDATLATLKIQPSEPRDSAVYFCASGLVGQGTQYFGPGTRLTVL.

This sequence joins TRBV29-1 and TRBJ1-4; maybe TRBD1 (5 bases). Trimming left V 3 bases short and J 5 bases short, with 10 bases between. This CDR3 contains 13 residues. The germline gives CDR1 SQVTM, CDR2 ANQGSEA. CDR3 in amino acids: CSVEETENEKLFF. As DNA, the CDR3 is TGCAGCGTTGAGGAGACAGAAAATGAAAAACTGTTTTTT.

This chain connects TRBV30 to TRBJ1-3, with 9 bases matching TRBD1. Germline CDR1 is GTSNPN and CDR2 is SVGIG (reference sequence). This CDR3 has 15 residues. The J segment lost 4 bases and the V segment lost 4 bases, leaving 8 bases of the junction unmatched. CDR3 region: CAWTSWDRAGNTIYF. The DNA of the CDR3 is TGTGCCTGGACCTCATGGGACAGGGCGGGAAACACCATATATTTT.

The chain carries TRBV7-2 and TRBJ2-3; 10 nucleotides match TRBD2. The J segment lost 0 bases and the V segment lost 1 base, leaving 4 bases of the junction unmatched. The germline V gene encodes CDR1 SGHTA and CDR2 FQGNSA. The CDR3 sequence is 17 residues long. CDR3 sequence: CASSLGLAGRSTDTQYF. Here the CDR3 DNA reads TGTGCCAGCAGCTTAGGACTAGCGGGTCGAAGCACAGATACGCAGTATTTT.

J is TRBJ1-4 and V is TRBV6-5; maybe TRBD1 (6 bases). CDR3 length equals 14 residues. Deletions cut 6 bases from V and 0 bases from J, with 8 bases between. CDR1 and CDR2 (germline): MNHEY, SVGAGI. CDR3 sequence (DNA): TGTGCCAGCAGAACAGGGACAACTAATGAAAAACTGTTTTTT. This translates into CASRTGTTNEKLFF.